Detailed here is one TCR beta chain. Trimming took 0 bases from V and 6 from J; bases not matched to a gene: 11. The CDR3 loop spans 17 amino acids. Germline loops: CDR1 DFQATT, CDR2 SNEGSKA (reference sequence). This sample was included in a study of T-cell reconstitution after alpha-beta-depleted transplantation in children. The TCRbeta library was prepared with unique molecular identifiers. TCRdb reprocessed the PCR reads with MiXCR, giving one entry per CDR3 protein. The sample includes about 500,000 distinct CDR3 sequences, approximately 29% seen only once; the top ten take approximately 2.3%. V is TRBV20-1 and J is TRBJ2-1; TRBD2 agrees at 10 bases. The sequencing here drew on PBMCs from the stem cell graft donor, taken from the stem cell graft. The receptor comes from a human donor who donated a stem cell graft to a child with aplastic anemia. The DNA for the CDR3 is TGCAGTGCTAGAGATTTGGCTAGCGGGAGAAGAGGCAATGAGCAGTTCTTC. Its protein is CSARDLASGRRGNEQFF.